This T cell receptor beta chain was found in a study of blood T cell repertoires in COVID-19. Study-level information: The analysed material was cDNA or gDNA that came from T cells, B-cell-depleted T cells, or PBMCs.

Authors' methods: Cell counts per sample came from amplifying reference gene primers. Libraries were prepared by immunoSEQ multiplex PCR; TCRdb keeps only in-frame clonotypes and omits some of them. The V and J calls and clone size come from that table; D and trimming were worked out from the DNA. The table shows approximately 180,000 clones, with 75% to 90% occurring only once. As regards this clone: This same CDR3 is encoded by further DNA sequences in the sample.

V lost 0 bases and J 3 bases, leaving 6 bases between the germline ends. The CDR3 covers 13 residues. Germline CDR1 is SGHNT and CDR2 is YYREEE (reference sequence). The material sequenced was peripheral blood. The sequence derives from a human donor with active or convalescent COVID-19. The donor label of this sample is uncertain. This chain uses TRBV5-4 with TRBJ1-2; D unresolved. CDR3 protein: CASSLDRDYGYTF. The CDR3 DNA reads TGTGCCAGCAGCTTGGACCGGGACTATGGCTACACCTTC.